The clone carrying this T cell receptor beta chain has a handful of counts. Its matching antigen is unknown. PCR was performed using 60 Vbeta and 13 Jbeta primers. As processed by the authors: Unique TCR beta chains numbered 60 million to 100 million in a later analysis, with about 11 million shared. TCRdb keeps only in-frame clones here, not all; method: immunoSEQ multiplex PCR. V and J calls and clone size come straight from that table; D and trimming were deduced from the DNA. The sample contains 100,000 to 150,000 clones, about 10% of which appear only once. This entry belongs to a study of cytomegalovirus exposure and HLA in healthy donors. Findings and caveats of the study: Sequencing artifact likely explains a cluster of highly shared sequence variants.

The clonotype was recovered from a woman aged 18 to 35 in good health and CMV-seropositive. The sample was PBMCs.

The CDR3 bases are TGTGCCAGCAGCTTAGGGGGACAGCTTTACAATGAGCAGTTCTTC. It specifies CASSLGGQLYNEQFF. The chain couples TRBV7-8 to TRBJ2-1; TRBD1 aligns across 7 bases. The J segment lost 4 bases and the V segment lost 1 base, leaving 4 bases of the junction unmatched. The CDR3 consists of 15 residues. The germline gives CDR1 SGHVS, CDR2 FQNEAQ.